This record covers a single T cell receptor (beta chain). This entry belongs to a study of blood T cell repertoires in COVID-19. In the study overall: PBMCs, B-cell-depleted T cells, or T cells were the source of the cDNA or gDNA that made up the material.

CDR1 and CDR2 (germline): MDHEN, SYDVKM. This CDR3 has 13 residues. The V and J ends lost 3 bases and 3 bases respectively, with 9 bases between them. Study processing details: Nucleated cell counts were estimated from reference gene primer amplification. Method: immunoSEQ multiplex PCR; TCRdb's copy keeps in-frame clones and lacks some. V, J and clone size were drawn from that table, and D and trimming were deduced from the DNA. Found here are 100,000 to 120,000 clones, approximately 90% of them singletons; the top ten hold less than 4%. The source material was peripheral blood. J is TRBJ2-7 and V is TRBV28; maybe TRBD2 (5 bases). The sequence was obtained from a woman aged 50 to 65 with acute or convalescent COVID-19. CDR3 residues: CASSLVAGYEQYF. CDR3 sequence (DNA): TGTGCCAGCAGTTTGGTCGCGGGCTACGAGCAGTACTTC.